This T cell receptor (beta chain) was retrieved from a study of blood T cells in healthy people across ages. Study outcomes and limitations: In older individuals, TCR beta diversity per million T cells was lower, falling roughly linearly with age.

A second PCR, run for about 7 to 11 cycles, used a sample-barcoded 5' primer plus a J-beta primer mix. TCRdb ran MiXCR on the 5' RACE reads and lists one entry per CDR3 protein. The sample comprises 1.5 million to 2 million distinct CDR3 sequences, 49% of which are singletons, and less than 2.5% rests with the top ten. A note on this clonotype: The antigen remains undetermined.

The receptor was derived from a woman aged 40 to 55 in good health. The source material was blood.

The DNA of the CDR3 is TGTGCCAGCAGTGAAGCGCTTGGGGTTGATACGCAGTATTTT. It encodes CASSEALGVDTQYF. The V call is TRBV2, the J call TRBJ2-3; D not certain. This CDR3 contains 14 residues. Germline V gene lookup returns CDR1 SNHLY and CDR2 FYNNEI. The germline V and J ends were trimmed by 0 bases and 6 bases, with 10 bases remaining between them.